Listed below are T cell receptor beta chains from one sample, sequenced in a study of blood T cells in healthy people across ages. TCRdb reanalysed the 5' RACE reads using MiXCR and keeps one entry per CDR3 protein. The sample has roughly 1.4 million distinct CDR3 sequences, approximately 60% seen once. Material for sequencing was blood. Source of these receptors: a man aged 18 to 29 in good health. Both conserved end residues are part of each CDR3. The D gene is left open where the match is weak. Where a row states a size, it is once, few, many or the class of an expanded clone; other rows omit it.

J: TRBJ2-1
D: -
size: -
V: TRBV4-1
DNA: TGCGCCAGCAGCCAACTCGCTGACAATGAGCAGTTCTTC
CDR3: CASSQLADNEQFF

J: TRBJ2-5
D: -
size: -
V: TRBV7-9
DNA: TGTGCCAGCAGCTTACATTGGAGTGGCCAAGAGACCCAGTACTTC
CDR3: CASSLHWSGQETQYF

J: TRBJ2-1
D: -
size: -
V: TRBV20-1
DNA: TGCAGTGCTAGAGATGAAGGGAGAGGTGAGCAGTTCTTC
CDR3: CSARDEGRGEQFF

J: TRBJ1-1
D: TRBD1
size: -
V: TRBV5-1
DNA: TGCGCCAGCAGCCAACAGGGGGCAGCCAATGGGGACACTGAAGCTTTCTTT
CDR3: CASSQQGAANGDTEAFF

J: TRBJ2-5
D: -
size: -
V: TRBV21-1
DNA: TGTGCCAGCAGCACACTAGCTATTGGGACCCCATCTGTGAAGACCCAGTACTTC
CDR3: CASSTLAIGTPSVKTQYF

J: TRBJ2-4
D: TRBD1
size: few
V: TRBV15
DNA: TGTGCCACCAGCACAGAACAGGGGTTAAACATTCAGTACTTC
CDR3: CATSTEQGLNIQYF

J: TRBJ2-7
D: -
size: few
V: TRBV20-1
DNA: TGCAGTGCTAGAGATAGCGGTCAGACAGCCTACGAGCAGTACTTC
CDR3: CSARDSGQTAYEQYF

J: TRBJ2-7
D: TRBD1
size: few
V: TRBV12-3/TRBV12-4
DNA: TGTGCCAGCACTGATACAGGGGTCACCTACGAGCAGTACTTC
CDR3: CASTDTGVTYEQYF

J: TRBJ2-7
D: TRBD2
size: -
V: TRBV12-3/TRBV12-4
DNA: TGTGCCAGCAGTTTGGCGGGAGCTAGCGACGAGCAGTACTTC
CDR3: CASSLAGASDEQYF

J: TRBJ2-7
D: TRBD1
size: -
V: TRBV7-9
DNA: TGTGCCAGCAGCCCGACAGGGGGGCCTTGGTACGAGCAGTACTTC
CDR3: CASSPTGGPWYEQYF

J: TRBJ2-7
D: TRBD2
size: -
V: TRBV9
DNA: TGTGCCAGCAGCGAGGGACTAGCTATCTACGAGCAGTACTTC
CDR3: CASSEGLAIYEQYF

J: TRBJ1-1
D: -
size: -
V: TRBV13
DNA: TGTGCCAGCAGCTTAGATCCAGGGCCCTCCACTGAAGCTTTCTTT
CDR3: CASSLDPGPSTEAFF

J: TRBJ2-4
D: -
size: few
V: TRBV29-1
DNA: TGCAGCGTTAGACAGTTAGCCAAAAACATTCAGTACTTC
CDR3: CSVRQLAKNIQYF

J: TRBJ2-5
D: TRBD2
size: -
V: TRBV7-2
DNA: TGTGCCAGCAGCTTATCCGGGACTAGCGGCCCGATGGGGACCCAGTACTTC
CDR3: CASSLSGTSGPMGTQYF

J: TRBJ2-1
D: -
size: -
V: TRBV12-3/TRBV12-4
DNA: TGTGCCAGCAGTTTAGTAAGTCTCAACAATGAGCAGTTCTTC
CDR3: CASSLVSLNNEQFF

J: TRBJ2-7
D: TRBD1
size: few
V: TRBV6-5
DNA: TGTGCCAGCAGCTCTCCTCGGACAGGCTACTACGAGCAGTACTTC
CDR3: CASSSPRTGYYEQYF

J: TRBJ2-7
D: -
size: -
V: TRBV20-1
DNA: TGCAGTGCTAGGTCGGCTAGTTACTACGAGCAGTACTTC
CDR3: CSARSASYYEQYF

J: TRBJ2-1
D: -
size: few
V: TRBV7-9
DNA: TGTGCCAGCAGCCCTCGGGACGGACTCTCCTACAATGAGCAGTTCTTC
CDR3: CASSPRDGLSYNEQFF

J: TRBJ2-1
D: -
size: few
V: TRBV7-2
DNA: TGTGCCAGCAGCCCATCGGCTACTAGAGTCAATGAGCAGTTCTTC
CDR3: CASSPSATRVNEQFF

J: TRBJ1-1
D: -
size: -
V: TRBV29-1
DNA: TGCAGCACACGGACAGCTAACACTGAAGCTTTCTTT
CDR3: CSTRTANTEAFF

J: TRBJ2-1
D: TRBD1
size: -
V: TRBV10-3
DNA: TGTGCCATCAGCGGGACAGGGGGCTCCTACAATGAGCAGTTCTTC
CDR3: CAISGTGGSYNEQFF

J: TRBJ2-1
D: TRBD2
size: -
V: TRBV5-1
DNA: TGCGCCAGCAGTTACGGGACTAGTGCGAATGAGCAGTTCTTC
CDR3: CASSYGTSANEQFF

J: TRBJ2-5
D: -
size: -
V: TRBV19
DNA: TGTGCCAGTAGTATAGGCCGGGAGCGGCTCCAAGAGACCCAGTACTTC
CDR3: CASSIGRERLQETQYF

J: TRBJ2-3
D: -
size: many
V: TRBV6-6
DNA: TGTGCCAGCAGGGCCCTTGGACGGGGGCCCCACACAGATACGCAGTATTTT
CDR3: CASRALGRGPHTDTQYF

J: TRBJ2-5
D: TRBD1
size: few
V: TRBV27
DNA: TGTGCCAGCAGTCCCAGGACAGGAATGGGGTCAGAGACCCAGTACTTC
CDR3: CASSPRTGMGSETQYF

J: TRBJ2-3
D: -
size: -
V: TRBV7-2
DNA: TGTGCCAGCAGGCAAATGACAGATACGCAGTATTTT
CDR3: CASRQMTDTQYF

J: TRBJ2-3
D: -
size: -
V: TRBV5-1
DNA: TGCGCCAGCAGCTTGGTAACTGGCAGGACAATCACAGATACGCAGTATTTT
CDR3: CASSLVTGRTITDTQYF

J: TRBJ2-2
D: -
size: -
V: TRBV30
DNA: TGTGCCCGAATCGACTCGACGAACACCGGGGAGCTGTTTTTT
CDR3: CARIDSTNTGELFF

J: TRBJ2-7
D: -
size: -
V: TRBV2
DNA: TGTGCCAGCAGCGGGGAAGGAGGCAACTCCTACGAGCAGTACTTC
CDR3: CASSGEGGNSYEQYF

J: TRBJ2-3
D: -
size: -
V: TRBV11-2
DNA: TGTGCCAGCACCGGTACACGGATATACACAGATACGCAGTATTTT
CDR3: CASTGTRIYTDTQYF

J: TRBJ2-7
D: TRBD1
size: -
V: TRBV20-1
DNA: TGCAGTGCTAGAGCCGTGGGACAGGGATACGAGCAGTACTTC
CDR3: CSARAVGQGYEQYF

J: TRBJ2-3
D: -
size: -
V: TRBV29-1
DNA: TGCAGCGTTGAAGATAGGGCAACGCAGTATTTT
CDR3: CSVEDRATQYF

J: TRBJ2-3
D: -
size: few
V: TRBV28
DNA: TGTGCCAGCAGAAGCAGCCCCCCCACAGATACGCAGTATTTT
CDR3: CASRSSPPTDTQYF

J: TRBJ2-4
D: -
size: -
V: TRBV6-5
DNA: TGTGCCAGCAGTTACGACCTAGGGAACATTCAGTACTTC
CDR3: CASSYDLGNIQYF

J: TRBJ1-5
D: -
size: -
V: TRBV7-2
DNA: TGTGCCAGCAGCTTCGGGACCGGGGCGTGGCAGCCCCAGCATTTT
CDR3: CASSFGTGAWQPQHF

J: TRBJ1-6
D: TRBD1
size: -
V: TRBV28
DNA: TGTGCCAGCAGTTCGGCAGGGGGCAAGAGTAATTCACCCCTCCACTTT
CDR3: CASSSAGGKSNSPLHF

J: TRBJ2-7
D: TRBD2
size: -
V: TRBV5-1
DNA: TGCGCCAGCAGTTTAGCGGGAACTAACCTCCTGGAAAGGCAGGCTTACAATGAGCAGTACTTC
CDR3: CASSLAGTNLLERQAYNEQYF

J: TRBJ2-5
D: TRBD2
size: -
V: TRBV12-3/TRBV12-4
DNA: TGTGCCAGCAGTTCCGGCGTCCTAGCGGGGGGCGACCAAGAGACCCAGTACTTC
CDR3: CASSSGVLAGGDQETQYF

J: TRBJ1-1
D: -
size: -
V: TRBV2
DNA: TGTGCCAGCAATCTCCACGACGAGGGAGCTGGTGAAGCTTTCTTT
CDR3: CASNLHDEGAGEAFF

J: TRBJ2-1
D: -
size: few
V: TRBV5-6
DNA: TGTGCCAGCCAAGGAGGGTGGGACAATGAGCAGTTCTTC
CDR3: CASQGGWDNEQFF

J: TRBJ1-2
D: TRBD1
size: -
V: TRBV6-4
DNA: TGTGCCAGCAGACTTAACTACAGGGGTAATTATGGCTACACCTTC
CDR3: CASRLNYRGNYGYTF

J: TRBJ2-7
D: TRBD1
size: -
V: TRBV12-3/TRBV12-4
DNA: TGTGCCAGCAGCCACACGGGACAGATCTCCTACGAGCAGTACTTC
CDR3: CASSHTGQISYEQYF

J: TRBJ1-2
D: TRBD1
size: once
V: TRBV7-9
DNA: TGTGCCAGCAGCTCCCTCTCCGGGACAGGGGGCGCGAGTCGTGGCTACACCTTC
CDR3: CASSSLSGTGGASRGYTF

J: TRBJ2-5
D: -
size: few
V: TRBV27
DNA: TGTGCCAGCAGTTTAGGGGATGGAGAGACCCAGTACTTC
CDR3: CASSLGDGETQYF

J: TRBJ2-7
D: -
size: -
V: TRBV30
DNA: TGTGCCTGGGGACGGTCCTACGAGCAGTACTTC
CDR3: CAWGRSYEQYF

J: TRBJ2-4
D: TRBD2
size: few
V: TRBV7-9
DNA: TGTGCCAGCAGCTTAGTCACTAGCGGGAGGATTGGAAACATTCAGTACTTC
CDR3: CASSLVTSGRIGNIQYF